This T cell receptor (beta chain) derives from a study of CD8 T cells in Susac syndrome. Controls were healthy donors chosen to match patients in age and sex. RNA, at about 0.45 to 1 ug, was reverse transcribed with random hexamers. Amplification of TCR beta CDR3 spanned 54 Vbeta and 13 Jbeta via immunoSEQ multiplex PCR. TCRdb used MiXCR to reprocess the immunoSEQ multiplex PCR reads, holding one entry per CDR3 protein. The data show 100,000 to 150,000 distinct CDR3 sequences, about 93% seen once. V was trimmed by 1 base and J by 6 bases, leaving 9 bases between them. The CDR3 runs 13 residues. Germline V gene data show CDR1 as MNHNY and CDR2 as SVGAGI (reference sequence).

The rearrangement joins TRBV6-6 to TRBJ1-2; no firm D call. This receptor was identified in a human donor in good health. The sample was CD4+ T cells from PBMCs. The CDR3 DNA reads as TGTGCCAGCAGTTACTTAGAGGAAAATGGCTACACCTTC. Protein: CASSYLEENGYTF.